This passage covers 15 T cell receptor beta chains from one sample sequenced in a study of T cell responses to AZD1222 COVID-19 vaccine. TCRdb's table, derived via immunoSEQ multiplex PCR, lists solely in-frame clones and lacks some. The sample includes about 81,000 clones, about 90% of them seen just once. The source material was peripheral blood, sampled on day 0 of AZD1222 vaccination. Receptor source: an adult in good health.

The V gene is TRBV10-3, the J gene TRBJ2-1; maybe TRBD2 (6 bases). The germline V gene encodes CDR1 ENHRY and CDR2 SYGVKD. The CDR3 sequence is 16 residues long. The V and J ends lost 6 bases and 2 bases respectively, with 17 bases between them. The CDR3 DNA reads TGTGCCATCAGGGCTTCTTCGGGAGAGCCCTACAATGAGCAGTTCTTC. It codes for CAIRASSGEPYNEQFF.

The V and J genes are TRBV27 and TRBJ2-2; possibly TRBD2 for D (5 bases). This CDR3 has 13 residues. Trimming left V 2 bases short and J 6 bases short, with 7 bases between. The germline CDR1 and CDR2 sequences are MNHEY and SMNVEV (reference sequence). The CDR3 DNA is TGTGCCAGCAGTTTAGGAGGTGCCGGGGAGCTGTTTTTT. Translated: CASSLGGAGELFF.

The chain recombines TRBV9 with TRBJ2-3; 9 bases line up with TRBD2. CDR3 length equals 16 residues. Germline V gene lookup returns CDR1 SGDLS and CDR2 YYNGEE. J lost 3 bases, V lost 0 bases, and 5 bases had no gene match. The CDR3 spells CASSVEAGGRTDTQYF. In DNA form, the CDR3 reads TGTGCCAGCAGCGTAGAGGCGGGAGGGAGGACAGATACGCAGTATTTT.

The chain employs TRBV19 and TRBJ1-1, with D tentatively TRBD1 (6 bases). Germline V gives CDR1 LNHDA, CDR2 SQIVND (reference sequence). The CDR3 spans 12 residues. V was shortened by 9 bases and J by 8 bases, with 16 bases between the two germline ends. This CDR3 reads CASGETGTEAFF. CDR3 bases: TGTGCCAGCGGAGAGACAGGTACCGAAGCTTTCTTT.

This chain joins TRBV27 and TRBJ1-2, with D tentatively TRBD1 (5 bases). Deletions cut 6 bases from V and 12 bases from J, with 17 bases between. The CDR3 is 12 amino acids. Germline values: CDR1 MNHEY, CDR2 SMNVEV (reference sequence). The CDR3 region has the DNA TGTGCCAGCAGCCTGGGTCCCTCAGGGAACACCTTC. Protein: CASSLGPSGNTF.

The V gene is TRBV6-5, the J gene TRBJ2-7; a possible D gene is TRBD2 (6 bases). V lost 0 bases to trimming and J lost 6 bases, with 18 bases between them. CDR1 is MNHEY, CDR2 SVGAGI, per germline. The length of the CDR3 is 16 residues. CDR3 region: CASSYSIGPTGGEQYF. In DNA, the CDR3 is TGTGCCAGCAGTTACTCGATCGGCCCTACCGGGGGCGAGCAGTACTTC.

The genes are TRBV24-1 and TRBJ2-2; no definite D call. V was clipped by 5 bases and J by 0 bases, with 9 bases between them. Germline CDR1 and CDR2: KGHDR and SFDVKD. This CDR3 has 15 residues. CDR3: CATSASSSNTGELFF. The CDR3 DNA reads TGTGCCACCAGTGCGAGTAGCTCGAACACCGGGGAGCTGTTTTTT.

The chain links TRBV10-3 to TRBJ2-7; 12 positions match TRBD2. With 6 bases clipped from V and 1 base from J, the junction kept 4 bases outside the gene matches. Germline values: CDR1 ENHRY, CDR2 SYGVKD. CDR3 size: 15 residues. For the CDR3, the DNA is TGTGCCATCAGCGGACTAGCGGGAATATCCTACGAGCAGTACTTC. Encoded protein: CAISGLAGISYEQYF.

The chain recombines TRBV7-6 with TRBJ1-6; 7 nucleotides match TRBD1. The CDR3 covers 15 residues. V was clipped by 0 bases and J by 7 bases; unmatched bases: 3. Germline V lookup: CDR1 SGHVS, CDR2 FNYEAQ. The CDR3 coding sequence is TGTGCCAGCAGCTTAGCGACAGGGAGGAATTCACCCCTCCACTTT. This gives the protein CASSLATGRNSPLHF.

This chain links TRBV7-6 with TRBJ2-2, with 13 bases lining up with TRBD2. J gave up 0 bases and V 1 base, and 5 bases lay outside the gene matches. The CDR3 contains 19 residues. The germline CDR1 and CDR2 sequences are SGHVS and FNYEAQ. CDR3 region: CASSLGPGLAGPNTGELFF. As DNA, the CDR3 is TGTGCCAGCAGCTTAGGACCGGGACTAGCGGGACCGAACACCGGGGAGCTGTTTTTT.

The chain recombines TRBV7-9 with TRBJ2-7, with a tentative D call TRBD2 (6 bases). V shed 0 bases and J shed 3 bases, with 12 bases lying between them. Germline lookup yields CDR1 SEHNR and CDR2 FQNEAQ (reference sequence). The CDR3 is made up of 15 amino acids. The CDR3 nucleotides read TGTGCCAGCAGCTTAGCTCGGGGGAGCCTCTACGAGCAGTACTTC. Translation gives CASSLARGSLYEQYF.

The chain is built from TRBV18 and TRBJ1-3; 8 bases map to TRBD1. The CDR3 has 15 residues. The germline V gene encodes CDR1 KGHSH and CDR2 LQKENI. The V gene end was trimmed by 6 bases and the J gene end by 0 bases; junction bases not matched to a gene: 4. CDR3 sequence: CASSPDRASGNTIYF. CDR3 nucleotides: TGTGCCAGCTCCCCGGACAGGGCCTCTGGAAACACCATATATTTT.

V is TRBV13 and J is TRBJ1-6; a possible D gene is TRBD1 (5 bases). CDR1 and CDR2 from the germline V gene are PRHDT and FYEKMQ (reference sequence). This CDR3 has 15 amino acids. Trimming left V 5 bases short and J 10 bases short, with 18 bases between. DNA of the CDR3: TGTGCCAGCAGCCAACCCGGGGGTGGGGGATCACCCCTCCACTTT. Protein product: CASSQPGGGGSPLHF.

The chain couples TRBV18 to TRBJ1-4, with 7 nucleotides matching TRBD1. J gave up 12 bases and V 3 bases, and 7 bases lay outside the gene matches. The CDR3 is made up of 13 amino acids. Germline CDR1 and CDR2: KGHSH and LQKENI. The CDR3 protein is CASSPQGVTELFF. In DNA form, the CDR3 reads TGTGCCAGCTCACCGCAGGGGGTGACAGAACTGTTTTTT. The variable domain in full, with the rest retrieved from reference TRBV18 and TRBJ1-4, is NAGVMQNPRHLVRRRGQEARLRCSPMKGHSHVYWYRQLPEEGLKFMVYLQKENIIDESGMPKERFSAEFPKEGPSILRIQQVVRGDSAAYFCASSPQGVTELFFGSGTQLSVL.

The gene calls are TRBV27 and TRBJ2-3; 8 bases map to TRBD1. The V gene end was trimmed by 6 bases and the J gene end by 4 bases; junction bases not matched to a gene: 9. The germline CDR1 and CDR2 sequences are MNHEY and SMNVEV (reference sequence). The CDR3 spans 15 residues. The CDR3 sequence: CASSPGQVSSDTQYF. In DNA form, the CDR3 reads TGTGCCAGCAGCCCGGGACAGGTTTCTTCAGATACGCAGTATTTT.